These 16 T cell receptor beta chains were all obtained from the same sample, sequenced in a study of T cell responses to AZD1222 COVID-19 vaccine. The repertoire was sequenced with immunoSEQ multiplex PCR; TCRdb's copy has only in-frame clones and lacks some. The sample consists of over 100,000 clones, roughly 90% of them appearing once. Here the sequenced sample was peripheral blood, taken on day 0 of MenACWY control vaccination. The receptor source for this set is an adult in good health.

In its sample, this clone was seen once. The chain carries TRBV9 and TRBJ2-1; tentatively, D is TRBD2 (6 bases). The CDR3 has 17 residues. V was pared by 0 bases and J by 7 bases, with 20 bases between. Germline CDR1 is SGDLS and CDR2 is YYNGEE. CDR3 protein: CASSVALMDQGRNEQFF. CDR3 in DNA: TGTGCCAGCAGCGTAGCTCTCATGGACCAAGGGAGGAATGAGCAGTTCTTC.

This clone is a singleton in its sample. The CDR3 protein is CSVGGIVARNTEAFF. In DNA, the CDR3 is TGCAGCGTTGGGGGGATTGTGGCCCGGAACACTGAAGCTTTCTTT. The chain uses TRBV29-1 and TRBJ1-1, with a tentative D call TRBD1 (5 bases). Deletions cut 4 bases from V and 1 base from J, with 16 bases between. The CDR3 is 15 residues long. Per the germline V gene, CDR1 is SQVTM and CDR2 is ANQGSEA.

The chain employs TRBV2 and TRBJ2-3; D remains unclear. Trimming removed 4 bases at V and 4 bases at J, with 12 bases between. This CDR3 contains 14 residues. Germline values: CDR1 SNHLY, CDR2 FYNNEI. CDR3 loop: CASSGPFAADTQYF. For the CDR3, the DNA is TGTGCCAGCAGTGGACCGTTTGCCGCAGATACGCAGTATTTT.

The chain recombines TRBV28 with TRBJ2-2, with D uncertain. V shed 4 bases and J shed 8 bases, with 11 bases lying between them. The CDR3 has 13 residues. Looked up from germline, CDR1 is MDHEN and CDR2 is SYDVKM. This CDR3 is CASSSPLSGELFF. DNA for the CDR3: TGTGCCAGCAGTTCCCCATTATCTGGGGAGCTGTTTTTT.

The CDR3 loop reads CASSHTDSSYEQYF. CDR3 coding DNA: TGTGCCAGCAGCCACACGGACAGTTCCTACGAGCAGTACTTC. The V call is TRBV11-1, the J call TRBJ2-7; TRBD1 is a possible D gene (6 bases). Trimming shortened V by 5 bases and J by 1 base, and 12 bases separated the two germline ends. The length of the CDR3 is 14 residues. The germline V gene has CDR1 SGHAT and CDR2 FQDESV (reference sequence).

The chain has TRBV19 and TRBJ2-2, with TRBD2 identical over 15 bases. The CDR3 is 17 residues long. Per germline, CDR1 LNHDA and CDR2 SQIVND (reference sequence). J lost 3 bases, V lost 7 bases, and 6 bases had no gene match. The CDR3 nucleotides read TGTGCCAGTAAGCCCGGGACTAGCGGGAGGTACACCGGGGAGCTGTTTTTT. Residues: CASKPGTSGRYTGELFF.

The chain employs TRBV29-1 and TRBJ2-7, with 7 bases matching TRBD1. The germline CDR1 and CDR2 sequences are SQVTM and ANQGSEA. This CDR3 comprises 13 residues. The trim removed 6 bases at V and 7 bases at J, leaving 12 bases unmatched. The CDR3 here is CSVDRTDLGEQYF. DNA for the CDR3: TGCAGCGTGGACAGGACAGACCTTGGAGAGCAGTACTTC.

The chain couples TRBV5-4 to TRBJ1-4; D is perhaps TRBD1 (6 bases). Trimming took off 4 bases at V and 8 bases at J, with 12 bases between the two ends. Germline V gives CDR1 SGHNT, CDR2 YYREEE (reference sequence). CDR3 length: 13 residues. CDR3 amino acids: CASSIQGTEKLFF. CDR3 DNA sequence: TGTGCCAGCAGCATACAGGGTACCGAAAAACTGTTTTTT.

V usage is TRBV27 and J usage is TRBJ1-2; D perhaps matches TRBD1 (5 bases). Trimming took 5 bases from V and 8 from J, leaving 15 bases between them. Germline V gives CDR1 MNHEY, CDR2 SMNVEV (reference sequence). CDR3 length: 13 residues. CDR3 protein: CASSTWGGEGYTF. As DNA, the CDR3 is TGTGCCAGCAGTACATGGGGGGGGGAAGGCTACACCTTC.

The sample holds one count of this clone. This chain connects TRBV21-1 to TRBJ2-5. TRBV21-1 is annotated as a pseudogene. This CDR3 region has 18 residues. In DNA, the CDR3 is TGTGCCAGCACCTGTGACCGCAGGGAGACGAACCCGCAGGAGACCCAGTACTTC. Protein product: CASTCDRRETNPQETQYF.

This chain connects TRBV28 to TRBJ2-7; D gene unclear. Germline V gives CDR1 MDHEN, CDR2 SYDVKM. The V gene lost 6 bases and the J gene lost 1 base, with 16 bases spanning the gap. This CDR3 region has 15 residues. CDR3 protein: CASSPLVGRSYEQYF. In DNA form, the CDR3 reads TGTGCCAGCAGCCCACTTGTCGGCAGATCCTACGAGCAGTACTTC.

The chain is built from TRBV7-3 and TRBJ2-5, with D perhaps matching TRBD2 (7 bases). Germline assignment: CDR1 SGHTA and CDR2 FQGTGA. There are 15 residues in the CDR3. The V gene lost 1 base and the J gene lost 1 base, with 10 bases spanning the gap. The CDR3 DNA reads as TGTGCCAGCAGCTTAAGCGGGGGCCTCCAAGAGACCCAGTACTTC. Its translation is CASSLSGGLQETQYF.

The chain links TRBV6-5 to TRBJ2-1; D possibly corresponds to TRBD1 (5 bases). CDR1 is MNHEY and CDR2 is SVGAGI in the germline V gene. The length of the CDR3 is 15 residues. Between the trimmed V and J ends, which lost 0 bases and 4 bases, there was a span of 10 bases. The CDR3 reads CASSYSTDSYNEQFF. The DNA of the CDR3 is TGTGCCAGCAGTTACTCAACCGACAGTTACAATGAGCAGTTCTTC.

The V and J genes are TRBV5-1 and TRBJ1-2; TRBD1 is a possible D gene (5 bases). Deletions cut 0 bases from V and 8 bases from J, with 17 bases between. Germline-derived CDR1 and CDR2 are SGHRS and YFSETQ. The CDR3 extends over 15 amino acids. The CDR3 DNA follows: TGCGCCAGCAGCTTGGGCTTGGACATAGGCACGGGCTACACCTTC. It yields the protein CASSLGLDIGTGYTF.

This sequence joins TRBV7-2 and TRBJ2-7; D ambiguous. The V gene lost 5 bases and the J gene lost 4 bases, with 12 bases spanning the gap. The CDR3 consists of 13 residues. Germline V CDR1 and CDR2: SGHTA, FQGNSA. CDR3 nucleotides: TGTGCCAGCAGCCCCCTGGCGAGATACGAGCAGTACTTC. Its translation is CASSPLARYEQYF.

This chain connects TRBV11-2 to TRBJ1-2; D gene ambiguous. The CDR3 runs to 19 residues. Germline lookup yields CDR1 SGHAT and CDR2 FQNNGV. The V end lost 5 bases, the J end lost 5 bases, and 30 bases lay between the germline ends. CDR3 sequence reads: CASSPIATGDPNEEYGYTF. In DNA form, the CDR3 reads TGTGCCAGCAGCCCGATCGCAACGGGCGATCCAAACGAAGAATATGGCTACACCTTC.